A selection of T cell receptor beta chains follows, all from one sample in a study of T cell repertoires in cytomegalovirus infection. TCRdb recomputed calls from the reads with MiXCR, one row per CDR3 protein. The data hold under 120,000 distinct CDR3 sequences, with roughly two fifths observed a single time. No antigen has been identified for these receptors. Sequences were derived from CD8+ T cells from cultured PBMCs, sampled from culture after CMV antigen stimulation. The source is a human donor in good health (CMV status not recorded). Some clones in this sample may be carry-over from other donors' samples. Both conserved end residues are part of each CDR3. Fields, in order: D gene, V gene, J gene, clone size, CDR3 DNA, CDR3 protein. The D gene is left open where the match is weak. Clone size appears in some rows only: once, few, many, or a class for an expanded clone.

D gene: NA; V gene: TRBV12-3/TRBV12-4; J gene: TRBJ1-5; clone size: few; CDR3 DNA: TGTGCCAGCAGTTTGTCCTATGGGGGTCAGCCCCAGCATTTT; CDR3 protein: CASSLSYGGQPQHF
D gene: NA; V gene: TRBV28; J gene: TRBJ2-2; clone size: once; CDR3 DNA: TGTGCCAGCACCATGGGGGTAGGGGAGCTGTTTTTT; CDR3 protein: CASTMGVGELFF
D gene: NA; V gene: TRBV5-8; J gene: TRBJ1-1; clone size: few; CDR3 DNA: TGTGCCAGCAGTTGGAATGACGCTGAAGCTTTCTTT; CDR3 protein: CASSWNDAEAFF
D gene: NA; V gene: TRBV19; J gene: TRBJ1-5; clone size: many; CDR3 DNA: TGTGCCAGTAGTCCCGATTATAGCAATCAGCCCCAGCATTTT; CDR3 protein: CASSPDYSNQPQHF
D gene: NA; V gene: TRBV5-6; J gene: TRBJ2-7; clone size: NA; CDR3 DNA: TGTGCCAGCAGCTTGGATCATGCGCGGTCCTACGAGCAGTACTTC; CDR3 protein: CASSLDHARSYEQYF
D gene: NA; V gene: TRBV11-2; J gene: TRBJ2-3; clone size: NA; CDR3 DNA: TGTGCCAGCAGCTTACTGAGACTCTCCACAGATACGCAGTATTTT; CDR3 protein: CASSLLRLSTDTQYF
D gene: NA; V gene: TRBV7-6; J gene: TRBJ1-2; clone size: NA; CDR3 DNA: TGTGCCAGCAGCTTTGAGACGTTCTATGGCTACACCTTC; CDR3 protein: CASSFETFYGYTF
D gene: NA; V gene: TRBV12-3/TRBV12-4; J gene: TRBJ1-1; clone size: NA; CDR3 DNA: TGTGCCAGCAGTTTCGGGGGACCGAACACTGAAGCTTTCTTT; CDR3 protein: CASSFGGPNTEAFF
D gene: NA; V gene: TRBV6-2/TRBV6-3; J gene: TRBJ1-5; clone size: NA; CDR3 DNA: TGTGCCAGCAGTTACTGGGGGGCTGATCAGCCCCAGCATTTT; CDR3 protein: CASSYWGADQPQHF
D gene: NA; V gene: TRBV11-1; J gene: TRBJ2-7; clone size: NA; CDR3 DNA: TGTGCCAGCAGCTGGGGGGCTTACGAGCAGTACTTC; CDR3 protein: CASSWGAYEQYF
D gene: TRBD1; V gene: TRBV6-5; J gene: TRBJ2-7; clone size: NA; CDR3 DNA: TGTGCCAGCAGCGATCAGGACAGGGGGCGCGTCGAGCAGTACTTC; CDR3 protein: CASSDQDRGRVEQYF
D gene: TRBD2; V gene: TRBV11-3; J gene: TRBJ2-2; clone size: NA; CDR3 DNA: TGTGCCAGCAGCTTTAGCGGGGGGTTTCTTGGAAAGAACACCGGGGAGCTGTTTTTT; CDR3 protein: CASSFSGGFLGKNTGELFF
D gene: NA; V gene: TRBV7-2; J gene: TRBJ2-5; clone size: NA; CDR3 DNA: TGTGCCAGCAGCAAACCGCCCGGAGAGACCCAGTACTTC; CDR3 protein: CASSKPPGETQYF
D gene: NA; V gene: TRBV7-6; J gene: TRBJ1-1; clone size: NA; CDR3 DNA: TGTGCCAGCAGCTCGTCTCGGGGCTTCACTGAAGCTTTCTTT; CDR3 protein: CASSSSRGFTEAFF